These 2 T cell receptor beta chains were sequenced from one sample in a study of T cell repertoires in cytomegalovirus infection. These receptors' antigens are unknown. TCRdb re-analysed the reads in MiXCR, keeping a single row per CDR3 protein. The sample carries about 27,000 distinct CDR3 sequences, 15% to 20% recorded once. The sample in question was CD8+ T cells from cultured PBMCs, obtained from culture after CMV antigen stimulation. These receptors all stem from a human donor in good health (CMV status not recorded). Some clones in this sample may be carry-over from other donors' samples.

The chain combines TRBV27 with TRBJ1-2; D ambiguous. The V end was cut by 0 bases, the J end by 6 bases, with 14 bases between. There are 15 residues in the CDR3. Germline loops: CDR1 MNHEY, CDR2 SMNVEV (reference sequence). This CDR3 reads CASSLSRWIRDGYTF. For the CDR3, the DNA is TGTGCCAGCAGTTTATCTAGGTGGATAAGGGATGGCTACACCTTC.

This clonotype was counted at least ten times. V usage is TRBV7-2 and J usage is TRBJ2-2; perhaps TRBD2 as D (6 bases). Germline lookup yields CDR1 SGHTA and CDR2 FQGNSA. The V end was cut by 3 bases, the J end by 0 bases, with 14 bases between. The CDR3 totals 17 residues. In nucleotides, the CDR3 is TGTGCCAGCAGCTTCCCGGGGGAGAGGGCGAACACCGGGGAGCTGTTTTTT. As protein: CASSFPGERANTGELFF.